A single sample gave rise to the 6 T cell receptor beta chains below, sequenced in a study of cytotoxic CD8 clonotypes in ibrutinib-treated CLL. Sequencing was performed with immunoSEQ multiplex PCR; in TCRdb, only in-frame clones are kept and a portion is missing. The sample includes 150,000 to 200,000 clones, approximately 84% of them seen just once. The sample in question was PBMCs, obtained after 24 months of ibrutinib treatment. These receptor sequences come from a human donor with chronic lymphocytic leukemia.

V gene TRBV30 combines with J gene TRBJ1-1; possibly TRBD1 for D (5 bases). The CDR3 runs 14 residues. Germline lookup yields CDR1 GTSNPN and CDR2 SVGIG (reference sequence). Trimming shortened V by 2 bases and J by 8 bases, and 18 bases separated the two germline ends. CDR3 region: CAWSSGVGGSEAFF. The CDR3 DNA reads as TGTGCCTGGAGTTCGGGGGTTGGGGGATCCGAAGCTTTCTTT.

The gene calls are TRBV30 and TRBJ1-2; D gene ambiguous. CDR3 length: 14 residues. The germline gives CDR1 GTSNPN, CDR2 SVGIG (reference sequence). Between the trimmed V and J ends, which lost 0 bases and 2 bases, there was a span of 10 bases. The CDR3 sequence: CAWSVGQVNYGYTF. In DNA, the CDR3 is TGTGCCTGGAGTGTAGGGCAGGTCAACTATGGCTACACCTTC.

This clone turned up a few times. The chain recombines TRBV5-1 with TRBJ1-6, with 7 bases lining up with TRBD1. Germline V gene data show CDR1 as SGHRS and CDR2 as YFSETQ. The CDR3 is 15 amino acids. The V segment lost 2 bases and the J segment 10 bases; nucleotides outside the gene matches: 9. CDR3 DNA: TGCGCCAGCAGCTTTCATGACAGGGAAGGATCACCCCTCCACTTT. It encodes CASSFHDREGSPLHF.

Turning to this clone: One junction end disagrees with the germline gene, perhaps due to a read error. The chain has TRBV6-6 and TRBJ2-7, with 9 bases lining up with TRBD1. The CDR3 spans 12 residues. Germline V gene lookup returns CDR1 MNHNY and CDR2 SVGAGI (reference sequence). The CDR3 region is CASSDGQGLREF. The CDR3 nucleotides are TGTGCCAGCAGTGACGGACAGGGGTTAAGGGAATTC.

This sequence joins TRBV19 and TRBJ1-5, with D maybe TRBD1 (6 bases). Germline V gene sequence: CDR1 LNHDA, CDR2 SQIVND (reference sequence). The CDR3 consists of 13 residues. The germline V and J ends were trimmed by 6 bases and 7 bases, with 13 bases remaining between them. The CDR3 DNA sequence: TGTGCCAGTAGGGTAACAGGGAAGCAGCCCCAGCATTTT. This translates into CASRVTGKQPQHF. Full variable domain (remainder filled in from reference TRBV19 and TRBJ1-5): DGGITQSPKYLFRKEGQNVTLSCEQNLNHDAMYWYRQDPGQGLRLIYYSQIVNDFQKGDIAEGYSVSREKKESFPLTVTSAQKNPTAFYLCASRVTGKQPQHFGDGTRLSIL.

The rearrangement links TRBV5-1 to TRBJ2-1, with D possibly TRBD1 on 5 matching bases. From germline, CDR1 is SGHRS and CDR2 YFSETQ. The CDR3 runs 17 residues. The ends were cut back, 0 bases at V and 6 bases at J, with 19 bases in the middle. The CDR3 DNA is TGCGCCAGCAGCTTGGATCAAAGACAGTCCCCGGCCAATGAGCAGTTCTTC. It yields the protein CASSLDQRQSPANEQFF.